The rows below give T cell receptor beta chains drawn from one sample of a study of blood T cell repertoires in COVID-19. Clones were sequenced by immunoSEQ multiplex PCR, and TCRdb holds only the in-frame ones, with some missing. The sample lists about 200,000 clones, 85% occurring once. The sequencing sample was made of PBMCs or T cells enriched from blood (not recorded which). The source is a man aged 35 to 55 who had recovered from COVID-19. Each CDR3 is given with its conserved first and last residue. A D gene is named only where the DNA matches it firmly. Only part of the rows carry a size: once, few, many, or a class if the clone is expanded.

abundance | j_gene | len | v_gene | d_gene | CDR3nt | CDR3aa
NA | TRBJ2-7 | 14 | TRBV11-3 | NA | TGTGCCAGCAGCTTCAGCGGTAGCTCCTACGAGCAGTACTTC | CASSFSGSSYEQYF
NA | TRBJ2-2 | 15 | TRBV7-6 | TRBD2 | TGTGCCAGCAGCTTAAGCGGGAGCGGAACCGGGGAGCTGTTTTTT | CASSLSGSGTGELFF
NA | TRBJ2-7 | 14 | TRBV7-2 | TRBD1 | TGTGCCAGCAGCCCTCCCGGGACAGGGGACGAGCAGTACTTC | CASSPPGTGDEQYF
NA | TRBJ2-1 | 16 | TRBV14 | TRBD2 | TGTGCCAGCAGCCAAGAACCGGGAGGGACATACAATGAGCAGTTCTTC | CASSQEPGGTYNEQFF
few | TRBJ1-2 | 11 | TRBV9 | NA | TGTGCCAGCAGTAGTCCCTATGGCTACACCTTC | CASSSPYGYTF
NA | TRBJ1-1 | 12 | TRBV11-3 | NA | TGTGCCAGCAGCTTACGGGGGACTGAAGCTTTCTTT | CASSLRGTEAFF
NA | TRBJ2-7 | 15 | TRBV10-3 | NA | TGTGCCATCAGTGTAGGCGGAGCGGCCGTCGGGGAGCAGTACTTC | CAISVGGAAVGEQYF
NA | TRBJ2-2 | 15 | TRBV18 | TRBD2 | TGTGCCAGCTCACCAAGGCGGGAGCCGGTCGGGGAGCTGTTTTTT | CASSPRREPVGELFF
few | TRBJ1-3 | 13 | TRBV6-5 | TRBD1 | TGTGCCAGCAAGGCCCGGGACAGGTACACCATATATTTT | CASKARDRYTIYF
NA | TRBJ2-7 | 13 | TRBV10-3 | NA | TGTGCCATCAGTGCTGACAGGAACTACGAGCAGTACTTC | CAISADRNYEQYF
NA | TRBJ2-7 | 15 | TRBV19 | TRBD2 | TGTGCCAGTAGTCCCTCGGGCGGGAGTCCCCTCGAGCAGTACTTC | CASSPSGGSPLEQYF
NA | TRBJ1-5 | 14 | TRBV2 | TRBD1 | TGTGCCAGCAGCCCCGGGACAGGGGTTCAGCCCCAGCATTTT | CASSPGTGVQPQHF
NA | TRBJ2-7 | 13 | TRBV13 | TRBD2 | TGTGCCACCTTAGCGGGAGTGGCCCACGAGCAGTACTTC | CATLAGVAHEQYF
NA | TRBJ1-2 | 13 | TRBV19 | NA | TGTGCCAGTAGTTTCCGGAGCATCTATGGCTACACCTTC | CASSFRSIYGYTF
NA | TRBJ1-5 | 15 | TRBV7-2 | TRBD1 | TGTGCCAGCGCATGGACAGGGGGGTCAGGACAGCCCCAGCATTTT | CASAWTGGSGQPQHF
NA | TRBJ2-3 | 13 | TRBV18 | NA | TGTGCCAGCTCACCAAGGGGCCCAGATACGCAGTATTTT | CASSPRGPDTQYF
once | TRBJ2-1 | 15 | TRBV20-1 | TRBD2 | TGCAGTGCTAGTCCCGCTAGCGGGAGTAAAAATGAGCAGTTCTTC | CSASPASGSKNEQFF
NA | TRBJ2-2 | 16 | TRBV6-4 | TRBD2 | TGTGCCAGCAGTCCACTAGCGGGAGATGACACCGGGGAGCTGTTTTTT | CASSPLAGDDTGELFF
NA | TRBJ1-2 | 14 | TRBV30 | NA | TGTGCCTGGGAAGATGGGCCCGGGGTGTGGGGCTACACCTTC | CAWEDGPGVWGYTF
NA | TRBJ2-5 | 18 | TRBV19 | NA | TGTGCCAGTATCCCGAGGGTGGGAGCCGCCATGTACCAAGAGACCCAGTACTTC | CASIPRVGAAMYQETQYF
NA | TRBJ2-1 | 12 | TRBV6-5 | NA | TGTGCCAGCATGCTAAATAACAATGAGCAGTTCTTC | CASMLNNNEQFF
NA | TRBJ2-3 | 20 | TRBV5-8 | TRBD2 | TGTGCCAGCAGCTTGGTTATGATTACTAGCGGGAGGGCCGGCACAGATACGCAGTATTTT | CASSLVMITSGRAGTDTQYF
NA | TRBJ2-1 | 15 | TRBV11-1 | TRBD2 | TGTGCCAGCAACACTCCGGGACTAGCGGGACATGAGCAGTTCTTC | CASNTPGLAGHEQFF
NA | TRBJ2-4 | 14 | TRBV4-3 | NA | TGCGCCAGCAGCCAAGAGGCAGGGGCTGGTGCAGGGGCCTTC | CASSQEAGAGAGAF
NA | TRBJ1-2 | 13 | TRBV29-1 | TRBD1 | TGCAGCGCTGGGACAGGGCTTAACTATGGCTACACCTTC | CSAGTGLNYGYTF
NA | TRBJ1-5 | 14 | TRBV29-1 | TRBD1 | TGCAGCGTGAGGACAGGGTCCTCGAATCAGCCCCAGCATTTT | CSVRTGSSNQPQHF
NA | TRBJ2-7 | 15 | TRBV10-3 | TRBD1 | TGTGCCATCAGTGTCTCGGACAGGGGGACGTACGAGCAGTACTTC | CAISVSDRGTYEQYF
NA | TRBJ2-5 | 15 | TRBV7-8 | TRBD2 | TGTGCCAGCAGCCTGACTAGCGGGCTCGCAGAGACCCAGTACTTC | CASSLTSGLAETQYF
NA | TRBJ1-2 | 15 | TRBV4-3 | NA | TGCGCCAGCAGCCAAGAAGGAGCAGGGATCTATGGCTACACCTTC | CASSQEGAGIYGYTF
few | TRBJ1-1 | 14 | TRBV19 | NA | TGTGCCAGTAGCTGGGGCAGCTCCAACACTGAAGCTTTCTTT | CASSWGSSNTEAFF
NA | TRBJ2-1 | 18 | TRBV5-5 | TRBD2 | TGTGCCAGCAGCTTTACTAGCGGGCAAATTCTCTCCTACAATGAGCAGTTCTTC | CASSFTSGQILSYNEQFF
NA | TRBJ1-2 | 16 | TRBV7-9 | NA | TGTGCCAGCAGCGAGGGTCCGGGGTCCGTTAACTATGGCTACACCTTC | CASSEGPGSVNYGYTF
NA | TRBJ1-2 | 12 | TRBV29-1 | TRBD1 | TGCAGCGTTGTCAGGGGGAACGGAGGCTACACCTTC | CSVVRGNGGYTF
NA | TRBJ1-1 | 14 | TRBV5-4 | NA | TGTGCCAGCAGCCCGGGGCGGGGGGACACTGAAGCTTTCTTT | CASSPGRGDTEAFF
once | TRBJ2-5 | 14 | TRBV5-6 | TRBD1 | TGTGCCAGCAGTTCGACAGGGTTTGAAGAGACCCAGTACTTC | CASSSTGFEETQYF
NA | TRBJ1-5 | 14 | TRBV15 | NA | TGTGCCACCAGCAGAAGACAGTACAATCAGCCCCAGCATTTT | CATSRRQYNQPQHF
once | TRBJ1-2 | 16 | TRBV19 | TRBD1 | TGTGCCAGTAGTATAGGCGCAGGGGGCTTTGGCTATGGCTACACCTTC | CASSIGAGGFGYGYTF
NA | TRBJ2-1 | 15 | TRBV7-3 | NA | TGTGCCAGCAGCAGAACAGGTGATACGGCGGATGAGCAGTTCTTC | CASSRTGDTADEQFF
NA | TRBJ2-7 | 17 | TRBV11-3 | TRBD1 | TGTGCCAGCAGCTTAGACGGGACAGGGGGTGCCCCCTACGAGCAGTACTTC | CASSLDGTGGAPYEQYF
NA | TRBJ2-3 | 13 | TRBV7-2 | NA | TGTGCCAGCCGGGGGGCTAGCACAGATACGCAGTATTTT | CASRGASTDTQYF
once | TRBJ2-1 | 14 | TRBV9 | TRBD1 | TGTGCCAGCAGCGCGAGGGGGCTGGACAATGAGCAGTTCTTC | CASSARGLDNEQFF
NA | TRBJ1-5 | 15 | TRBV6-5 | TRBD1 | TGTGCCAGCAGCATGGGACAGACCCGCTTGGGGCCCCAGCATTTT | CASSMGQTRLGPQHF
NA | TRBJ2-2 | 13 | TRBV12-3/TRBV12-4 | NA | TGTGCCAGCACCTCAGATAACACCGGGGAGCTGTTTTTT | CASTSDNTGELFF
NA | TRBJ2-5 | 12 | TRBV6-1 | NA | TGTGCCAGCAGTGAAGGGGCGGAGACCCAGTACTTC | CASSEGAETQYF
NA | TRBJ2-3 | 15 | TRBV10-3 | TRBD2 | TGTGCCATCAGTGAACCCCCTAGCGGGGAAGATACGCAGTATTTT | CAISEPPSGEDTQYF
NA | TRBJ2-7 | 13 | TRBV6-5 | TRBD1 | TGTGCCAGCAGTTACGTGACAGGGAACGAGCAGTACTTC | CASSYVTGNEQYF
NA | TRBJ2-5 | 16 | TRBV25-1 | NA | TGTGCCAGCAGGCCCTCGTACGGAGCAGTACAAGAGACCCAGTACTTC | CASRPSYGAVQETQYF
NA | TRBJ2-7 | 16 | TRBV9 | TRBD2 | TGTGCCAGCAGCGTAGGGGGTAGCGGGAGAAACGACGAGCAGTACTTC | CASSVGGSGRNDEQYF